What follows are 27 T cell receptor beta chains derived from one specimen sequenced in a study of naive and memory T cell subsets. Both TRBC1 and TRBC2 were covered by a beta constant-region primer of two equimolar oligonucleotides. Ligated cDNA was amplified by four rounds of PCR with nested alpha and beta constant-region primers and SP2. From the UMI-ligation and nested PCR reads, TCRdb called clonotypes with MiXCR, one entry per CDR3 protein. The sample lists 17,000 or so distinct CDR3 sequences; roughly 10% were seen once. Sequencing was performed on central memory CD8+ T cells from blood. The receptors derive from a human donor in good health.

V and J are TRBV5-1 and TRBJ2-7, with 10 bases aligning to TRBD2. Germline V gene data show CDR1 as SGHRS and CDR2 as YFSETQ. CDR3 length equals 17 residues. The V and J ends lost 1 base and 2 bases, in that order; junction bases with no gene match: 9. CDR3 bases: TGCGCCAGCAGCTTGATGAGTGAGCGGGGGGGGACCTACGAGCAGTACTTC. Its protein product is CASSLMSERGGTYEQYF.

This clonotype was observed many times. The chain couples TRBV4-3 to TRBJ2-6; a weak D match, TRBD2 (5 bases). Germline V CDR1 and CDR2: LGHNA, YSLEER. Trimming shortened V by 2 bases and J by 3 bases, and 17 bases separated the two germline ends. This CDR3 is 18 amino acids long. CDR3 nucleotide sequence: TGCGCCAGCAGCCAATTGTCAGAGGGCACAAGTGGGGCCAACGTCCTGACTTTC. It yields the protein CASSQLSEGTSGANVLTF.

The chain joins TRBV6-1 to TRBJ1-5; the match to TRBD1 covers 10 bases. This CDR3 spans 16 amino acids. J lost 4 bases, V lost 3 bases, and 6 bases had no gene match. Germline V gene data show CDR1 as MNHNS and CDR2 as SASEGT. This CDR3 is CASSEGEGQGNQPQHF. CDR3 DNA sequence: TGTGCCAGCAGTGAGGGAGAGGGACAGGGGAATCAGCCCCAGCATTTT.

This clonotype came up many times. The chain links TRBV6-1 to TRBJ1-1, with unresolved D. This CDR3 has 13 amino acids. Germline V gene data show CDR1 as MNHNS and CDR2 as SASEGT. V lost 2 bases, J lost 1 base, and 5 bases lay in between. This CDR3 reads CASSETANTEAFF. DNA of the CDR3: TGTGCCAGCAGTGAAACAGCGAACACTGAAGCTTTCTTT.

The chain couples TRBV19 to TRBJ1-1, with 9 nucleotides matching TRBD1. Looked up from germline, CDR1 is LNHDA and CDR2 is SQIVND (reference sequence). This CDR3 comprises 17 residues. After removal of 5 bases from V and 0 bases from J, the junction contained 10 bases not matched to a gene. The CDR3 bases are TGTGCCAGTAGTTTCTTAGACAGGGGGAGCATGAACACTGAAGCTTTCTTT. Amino acid sequence: CASSFLDRGSMNTEAFF.

This clonotype was seen a handful of times. The chain carries TRBV12-3 or TRBV12-4 and TRBJ2-1; D is unresolved. V dropped 1 base and J dropped 8 bases, with 9 bases sitting between them. The CDR3 covers 13 residues. The CDR3 coding sequence is TGTGCCAGCAGTTTAGTGGCGTACGATGAGCAGTTCTTC. It specifies CASSLVAYDEQFF.

This chain connects TRBV5-6 to TRBJ2-1; a possible D gene is TRBD2 (5 bases). Trimming cost V 1 base and J 3 bases, with 11 bases left between them. The germline CDR1 and CDR2 sequences are SGHDT and YYEEEE. The length of the CDR3 is 15 residues. The CDR3 DNA reads TGTGCCAGCAGCTTGTCCGGGATCATCTACAATGAGCAGTTCTTC. Its translation: CASSLSGIIYNEQFF. Full variable domain (missing parts from reference TRBV5-6 and TRBJ2-1): DAGVTQSPTHLIKTRGQQVTLRCSPKSGHDTVSWYQQALGQGPQFIFQYYEEEERQRGNFPDRFSGHQFPNYSSELNVNALLLGDSALYLCASSLSGIIYNEQFFGPGTRLTVL.

The chain combines TRBV11-3 with TRBJ2-1; possible D gene TRBD2, 6 bases. V dropped 6 bases and J dropped 7 bases, with 16 bases sitting between them. CDR3 length: 14 amino acids. Germline CDR1 is SGHNT and CDR2 is YENEEA. The CDR3 region is CASSSGESNNEQFF. As DNA, the CDR3 is TGTGCCAGCAGTTCGGGGGAATCGAATAATGAGCAGTTCTTC. The whole variable domain, filled in from reference TRBV11-3 and TRBJ2-1, reads EAGVVQSPRYKIIEKKQPVAFWCNPISGHNTLYWYLQNLGQGPELLIRYENEEAVDDSQLPKDRFSAERLKGVDSTLKIQPAELGDSAVYLCASSSGESNNEQFFGPGTRLTVL.

This clonotype was detected many times. The gene calls are TRBV24-1 and TRBJ2-6; 7 bases are shared with TRBD2. This CDR3 spans 15 amino acids. Germline V gene lookup returns CDR1 KGHDR and CDR2 SFDVKD. The V and J ends lost 4 bases and 6 bases, in that order; junction bases with no gene match: 5. The CDR3 reads CATSERGLEANVLTF. CDR3 nucleotides: TGTGCCACCAGTGAGCGGGGGTTGGAGGCCAACGTCCTGACTTTC.

This clonotype showed up many times. The CDR3 DNA is TGCAGTGCTAGAGATGAAGCGGGTAACTCCTACAATGAGCAGTTCTTC. Translated: CSARDEAGNSYNEQFF. The chain has TRBV20-1 and TRBJ2-1; a possible D gene is TRBD2 (6 bases). CDR3 length equals 16 residues. V dropped 0 bases and J dropped 0 bases, with 12 bases sitting between them. Germline V gives CDR1 DFQATT, CDR2 SNEGSKA (reference sequence).

This clonotype was seen repeatedly, ten times or more. The genes are TRBV7-9 and TRBJ2-2; TRBD2 might be the D (6 bases). Trimming left V 2 bases short and J 4 bases short, with 11 bases between. CDR3 length: 15 residues. Germline CDR1 reads SEHNR; CDR2 reads FQNEAQ (reference sequence). CDR3 in amino acids: CASSLTAGFTGELFF. CDR3 bases: TGTGCCAGCAGCTTAACGGCGGGATTCACCGGGGAGCTGTTTTTT.

The rearrangement links TRBV6-6 to TRBJ1-4, with 9 bases matching TRBD1. The CDR3 spans 16 residues. Germline values: CDR1 MNHNY, CDR2 SVGAGI (reference sequence). J was trimmed by 7 bases and V by 5 bases; bases with no gene match: 11. The chain's CDR3 is CASSTPSDRGGEKLFF. In DNA, the CDR3 is TGTGCCAGCAGTACACCCTCGGACAGGGGAGGTGAAAAACTGTTTTTT.

This clonotype was observed at least ten times. The genes are TRBV7-8 and TRBJ2-2; D is perhaps TRBD1 (6 bases). This CDR3 is 15 amino acids long. Per germline, CDR1 SGHVS and CDR2 FQNEAQ. With 3 bases removed from V and 4 bases from J, the gap between germline ends came to 12 bases. The CDR3 protein is CASSFLQGPTGELFF. CDR3 coding DNA: TGTGCCAGCAGCTTCCTACAGGGCCCCACCGGGGAGCTGTTTTTT.

The rearrangement joins TRBV4-3 to TRBJ2-1; 8 bases are shared with TRBD1. V shed 1 base, J shed 7 bases, and the junction held 3 bases outside the gene matches. This CDR3 has 14 amino acids. Germline CDR1 LGHNA, CDR2 YSLEER. For the CDR3, the DNA is TGCGCCAGCAGCCAAGCGGACAGGGCGAATGAGCAGTTCTTC. Translation: CASSQADRANEQFF.

This clonotype was detected only a few times. The chain is built from TRBV24-1 and TRBJ2-3, with TRBD2 matching 8 bases. The V segment lost 2 bases and the J segment 2 bases; nucleotides outside the gene matches: 5. The germline gives CDR1 KGHDR, CDR2 SFDVKD. The CDR3 has 16 amino acids. The CDR3 DNA is TGTGCCACCAGTGATTATAGCGGGACGGCCACAGATACGCAGTATTTT. Translating gives CATSDYSGTATDTQYF.

In its sample, this clonotype was seen many times. The chain joins TRBV18 to TRBJ2-7; D is unresolved. Germline CDR1 KGHSH, CDR2 LQKENI. Deletions cut 0 bases from V and 1 base from J, with 4 bases between. This CDR3 has 13 amino acids. This chain's CDR3 is CASSPPISYEQYF. CDR3 in DNA: TGTGCCAGCTCACCACCCATTTCCTACGAGCAGTACTTC.

This clonotype was recorded many times. V and J are TRBV6-2 or TRBV6-3 and TRBJ1-1; D is unresolved. The CDR3 extends over 16 amino acids. Looked up from germline, CDR1 is MNHEY and CDR2 is SVGEGT. V gave up 0 bases and J gave up 8 bases, with 19 bases separating them. The CDR3 here is CASSYSNLRAPREAFF. The CDR3 coding sequence is TGTGCCAGCAGTTACTCGAATCTAAGGGCCCCAAGGGAAGCTTTCTTT.

This clonotype was counted between two and nine times. V usage is TRBV24-1 and J usage is TRBJ1-5; 9 bases line up with TRBD1. This CDR3 contains 18 residues. Germline trimming cut 8 bases from V and 2 bases from J; bases unmatched to any gene: 15. Germline loops: CDR1 KGHDR, CDR2 SFDVKD. The DNA of the CDR3 is TGTGCCACCACTGCCTACCAGGGGACAGGGAACGGCAATCAGCCCCAGCATTTT. Translation: CATTAYQGTGNGNQPQHF.

This clonotype was observed many times. This rearrangement joins TRBV6-4 to TRBJ2-3; D gene unclear. The CDR3 length is 13 residues. Trimming took 0 bases from V and 2 from J, leaving 3 bases between them. Germline values: CDR1 MRHNA, CDR2 SNTAGT. The CDR3 region is CASSDSTTDTQYF. The CDR3 coding sequence is TGTGCCAGCAGTGACTCGACCACAGATACGCAGTATTTT.

This clonotype was detected a few times. The chain is built from TRBV19 and TRBJ2-1; D is unresolved. The CDR3 is 13 residues long. Trimming pared 6 bases from V and 8 bases from J, leaving 14 bases between. Germline V lookup: CDR1 LNHDA, CDR2 SQIVND (reference sequence). The CDR3 loop is CASRPPSRDEQFF. CDR3 in DNA: TGTGCCAGTAGACCGCCAAGTCGGGATGAGCAGTTCTTC.

The V call is TRBV27, the J call TRBJ2-5; D ambiguous. The CDR3 has 11 amino acids. Germline V gives CDR1 MNHEY, CDR2 SMNVEV (reference sequence). Trimming removed 7 bases from V and 5 bases from J, with 8 bases in between. The chain's CDR3 is CASTLRETQYF. CDR3 bases: TGTGCCAGCACCCTCAGGGAGACCCAGTACTTC.

This clonotype occurred a few times. CDR3 region: CASSLRSLQVSYEQYF. The CDR3 DNA follows: TGTGCCAGCAGTTTACGAAGTCTCCAGGTATCCTACGAGCAGTACTTC. The gene calls are TRBV12-3 or TRBV12-4 and TRBJ2-7; D gene uncertain. The V end lost 2 bases, the J end lost 1 base, and 15 bases lay between the germline ends. This CDR3 has 16 amino acids.

In its sample, this clonotype was seen many times. The rearrangement links TRBV20-1 to TRBJ2-7; TRBD1 agrees at 9 bases. Germline V lookup: CDR1 DFQATT, CDR2 SNEGSKA (reference sequence). The CDR3 runs to 15 residues. V lost 0 bases, J lost 6 bases, and 9 bases stayed unmatched. In nucleotides, the CDR3 is TGCAGTGCTAGAGATCCGGGACAGGGTATCGCCGAGCAGTACTTC. It is translated as CSARDPGQGIAEQYF.

This sequence joins TRBV4-2 and TRBJ2-1; 7 nucleotides agree with TRBD1. The CDR3 runs to 16 residues. J was trimmed by 7 bases and V by 0 bases; bases with no gene match: 9. The V gene's germline CDR1 is LGHNA and CDR2 YNFKEQ. As DNA, the CDR3 is TGTGCCAGCAGCCAAGATTTTGAGGGGGCGCGGAATGAGCAGTTCTTC. Protein sequence: CASSQDFEGARNEQFF.

This clonotype came up a few times. The chain carries TRBV6-1 and TRBJ2-3; 10 bases match TRBD2. The CDR3 consists of 17 residues. Germline values: CDR1 MNHNS, CDR2 SASEGT. V shed 1 base, J shed 1 base, and the junction held 5 bases outside the gene matches. CDR3 residues: CASSEVVAGGRTDTQYF. DNA for the CDR3: TGTGCCAGCAGTGAAGTGGTAGCGGGGGGCCGCACAGATACGCAGTATTTT.

This clonotype was detected only a few times. This rearrangement joins TRBV5-6 to TRBJ2-7; D may be TRBD1 or TRBD2 (5 bases each). The CDR3 has 14 amino acids. From germline, CDR1 is SGHDT and CDR2 YYEEEE. The V gene lost 4 bases and the J gene lost 2 bases, with 13 bases spanning the gap. DNA for the CDR3: TGTGCCAGCAGCCCGGGACCCGAGACCTACGAGCAGTACTTC. This sequence encodes CASSPGPETYEQYF.

In this sample, this clonotype turned up many times. The rearrangement uses TRBV19 and TRBJ2-3, with D perhaps matching TRBD1 or TRBD2 (5 bases each). V was trimmed by 6 bases and J by 0 bases, leaving 13 bases between them. The CDR3 loop spans 15 amino acids. Per germline, CDR1 LNHDA and CDR2 SQIVND (reference sequence). CDR3 sequence reads: CASRGDGYSTDTQYF. The CDR3 nucleotides are TGTGCCAGTAGGGGGGACGGATATAGCACAGATACGCAGTATTTT.